The T cell receptor (beta chain) described here comes from a study of CD8 T cells in ankylosing spondylitis (dated by TCRdb to between 2016 and 2019). About the investigation overall: The study set out to find disease-linked TCR variants by profiling T cell receptor beta repertoires in ankylosing spondylitis patients and healthy donors. The whole study cohort included over a hundred healthy donors and 25 ankylosing spondylitis patients. Samples of peripheral blood were taken, and for ankylosing spondylitis patients, synovial fluid was collected as well.

The full study reports these points: A CD8+ phenotype was shown by the disease-linked clones, which were found at relatively low frequencies in peripheral blood. According to the report, matched synovial fluid samples from ankylosing spondylitis patients were significantly enriched for the disease-linked clones. Some motif variants had previously been reported in the synovial fluid and blood of reactive arthritis patients, which suggests shared mechanisms of disease initiation. A TCR beta motif made up of fewer than 10 highly homologous amino acid variants appeared to be characteristic of blood from ankylosing spondylitis patients.

TCRdb lists the instrument as Illumina HiSeq 2500. Quantitative 5'-RACE with molecular barcodes was used to prepare TCR beta libraries. On the authors' methods: A new computational method based on a probabilistic model of VDJ rearrangement was used to identify disease-linked TCR variants. The public reads were reanalyzed by TCRdb: fastp trimming at Q25, MiXCR alignment, in-frame beta chains only. All rows with the same CDR3 protein become a single entry with the most common DNA and genes. The V and J calls and clone size are TCRdb's, not the authors'. The sample includes just over 300,000 distinct CDR3 sequences, with roughly 20% observed a single time. The ten most abundant clones make up about 3.5% of the sample. This clonotype was observed a few times. The antigen it binds to is not known. No much larger clonotype is one base removed from it; base qualities were not supplied. Spanning cysteine to phenylalanine, the CDR3 consists of 19 amino acids. CDR3 DNA is the only sequence kept; it has 57 bases, read in frame from the first base. For this chain, trimming is 5 bases at the V end and 1 base at the J end, and the number of junction bases without a gene match is 15. Via the germline V gene (reference sequence), CDR1 is SGHAT and CDR2 FQDESV.

The V and J segments used are TRBV11-1 and TRBJ2-4, with 9 bases matching TRBD1. The source is a female donor with ankylosing spondylitis or in good health (not recorded which). Sample: blood, either unsorted or a sorted T cell fraction (not recorded which). The sequenced DNA: TGTGCCAGCAGCCTAACGGGGACAGGGCTTCAATCCGCCAAAAACATTCAGTACTTC. It encodes CASSLTGTGLQSAKNIQYF. This CDR3, with the reference TRBV11-1 and TRBJ2-4 proteins standing in past its ends, gives the full variable domain EAEVAQSPRYKITEKSQAVAFWCDPISGHATLYWYRQILGQGPELLVQFQDESVVDDSQLPKDRFSAERLKGVDSTLKIQPAELGDSAMYLCASSLTGTGLQSAKNIQYFGAGTRLSVL.